This T cell receptor (beta chain) was captured in a study of cytomegalovirus exposure and HLA in healthy donors. Study outcomes and limitations: In a later analysis, a missense DCLRE1C variant was linked to TCR beta V- and J-gene trimming. More than 15,000 TCR beta sequences were associated with HLA alleles at 0.05 false discovery rate in a later analysis.

Primers: 60 Vbeta forward and 13 Jbeta reverse. The protocol was immunoSEQ multiplex PCR, while the TCRdb copy is restricted to in-frame clones and leaves out a portion. The sample has 150,000 to 180,000 clones; roughly 79% are singletons. Trimming cost V 7 bases and J 5 bases, with 6 bases left between them. Germline lookup yields CDR1 SQVTM and CDR2 ANQGSEA. The CDR3 contains 10 residues. A word on this clone: Its antigen is not identified.

The chain uses TRBV29-1 and TRBJ2-1; no clear D. This sequence originates from a man in his late teens or twenties in good health and CMV-seronegative. The specimen was PBMCs. CDR3 bases: TGCAGCGGTCGGGACAATGAGCAGTTCTTC. Its protein product is CSGRDNEQFF.